The clone carrying this TCR beta chain turned up a few times. What it recognizes is unknown. CDR3 length: 12 amino acids. V lost 7 bases to trimming and J lost 4 bases, with 13 bases between them. The V gene's germline CDR1 is DFQATT and CDR2 SNEGSKA (reference sequence). A second about 6 to 12 cycle PCR used barcoded and J-beta primers. A single record per CDR3 protein comes from TCRdb applying MiXCR to the 5' RACE reads. This table has some 900,000 distinct CDR3 sequences, roughly 48% appearing once. The record originates from a study of blood T cells in healthy people across ages. Study summary: About one barcoded beta molecule per two T cells was captured by template switching.

Notes on the study in general: CMV status of donors was not determined, possibly confounding expanded clonotype changes. Per million T cells, TCR beta diversity dropped roughly linearly as age increased. From one million sequenced T cells, diversity estimates were lower bounds.

Sequencing was performed on blood. This TCR was sampled from a man aged 30 to 39 in good health. This chain links TRBV20-1 with TRBJ1-2; no clear D. The CDR3 spells CSVTAIIYGYTF. In DNA, the CDR3 is TGCAGTGTGACCGCTATTATCTATGGCTACACCTTC.